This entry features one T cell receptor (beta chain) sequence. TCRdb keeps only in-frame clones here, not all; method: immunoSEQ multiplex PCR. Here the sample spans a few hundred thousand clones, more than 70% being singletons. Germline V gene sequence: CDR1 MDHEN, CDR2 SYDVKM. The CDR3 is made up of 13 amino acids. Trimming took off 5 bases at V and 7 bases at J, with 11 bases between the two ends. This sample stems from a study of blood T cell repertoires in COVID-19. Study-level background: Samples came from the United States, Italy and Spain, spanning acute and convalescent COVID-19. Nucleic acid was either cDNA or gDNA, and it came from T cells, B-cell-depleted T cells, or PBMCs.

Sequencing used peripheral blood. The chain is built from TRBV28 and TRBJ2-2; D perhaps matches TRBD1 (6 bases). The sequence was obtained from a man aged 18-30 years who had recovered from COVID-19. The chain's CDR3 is CASSPQDSGELFF. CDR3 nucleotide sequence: TGTGCCAGCAGTCCCCAGGACAGCGGGGAGCTGTTTTTT.